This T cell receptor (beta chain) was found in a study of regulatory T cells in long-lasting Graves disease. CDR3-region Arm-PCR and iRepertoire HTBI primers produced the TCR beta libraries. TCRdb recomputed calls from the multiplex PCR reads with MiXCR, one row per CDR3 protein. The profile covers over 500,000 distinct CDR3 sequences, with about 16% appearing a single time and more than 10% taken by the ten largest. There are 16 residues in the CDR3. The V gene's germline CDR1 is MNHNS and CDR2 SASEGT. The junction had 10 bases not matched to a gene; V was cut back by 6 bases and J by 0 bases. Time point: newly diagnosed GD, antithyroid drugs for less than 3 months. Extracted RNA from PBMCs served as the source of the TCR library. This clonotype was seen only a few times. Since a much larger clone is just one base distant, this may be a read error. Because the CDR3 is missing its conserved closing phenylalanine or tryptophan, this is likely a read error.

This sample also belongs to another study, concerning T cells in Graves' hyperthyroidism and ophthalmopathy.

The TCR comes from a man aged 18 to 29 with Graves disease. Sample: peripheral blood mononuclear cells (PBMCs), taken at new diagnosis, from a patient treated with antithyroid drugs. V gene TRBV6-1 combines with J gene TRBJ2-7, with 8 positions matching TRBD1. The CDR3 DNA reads TGTGCCAGCAGCGCCCCTGGGACAGGCTTCTCCTACGAGCAGTACCTC. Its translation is CASSAPGTGFSYEQYL.